Listed here are 22 T cell receptor beta chains from one sample, sequenced in a study of CD8 T cells in Susac syndrome. An amount of RNA that ranged from roughly 0.45 to 1 ug was reverse transcribed with random hexamers. TCRdb called the immunoSEQ multiplex PCR reads again in MiXCR, with one record for every CDR3 protein. The sample yields around 170,000 distinct CDR3 sequences, 94% seen once. Sequencing input: CD4+ T cells from PBMCs. The receptors here all came from a human donor with Susac syndrome.

This chain uses TRBV5-1 with TRBJ2-1; no clear D. The V gene's germline CDR1 is SGHRS and CDR2 YFSETQ. This CDR3 region has 13 residues. The ends were cut back, 4 bases at V and 7 bases at J, with 12 bases in the middle. CDR3 sequence: CASSLVLGNEQFF. The CDR3 nucleotides are TGCGCCAGCAGCCTGGTCCTTGGTAATGAGCAGTTCTTC. Drawing the rest from reference TRBV5-1 and TRBJ2-1, the complete variable domain is KAGVTQTPRYLIKTRGQQVTLSCSPISGHRSVSWYQQTPGQGLQFLFEYFSETQRNKGNFPGRFSGRQFSNSRSEMNVSTLELGDSALYLCASSLVLGNEQFFGPGTRLTVL.

This chain uses TRBV3-1 with TRBJ1-1; 7 bases are shared with TRBD1. Germline-derived CDR1 and CDR2 are LGHDT and YNNKEL (reference sequence). This CDR3 is built from 16 residues. J was trimmed by 4 bases and V by 4 bases; bases with no gene match: 12. CDR3: CASSRNNRGGGTEAFF. The CDR3 region has the DNA TGTGCCAGCAGCCGAAACAACAGGGGTGGAGGCACTGAAGCTTTCTTT.

This chain joins TRBV20-1 and TRBJ2-5, with 8 bases matching TRBD1. V gave up 3 bases and J gave up 4 bases; unmatched junction bases: 4. The CDR3 length is 13 residues. Germline CDR1 and CDR2: DFQATT and SNEGSKA (reference sequence). CDR3 DNA sequence: TGCAGTGCTAGGAGGACAGGGTCAGAGACCCAGTACTTC. Translated, it gives CSARRTGSETQYF.

The gene calls are TRBV10-3 and TRBJ2-5; D possibly matches TRBD1 or TRBD2 (5 bases each). Trimming stripped 10 bases from V and 2 bases from J, with 14 bases between. This CDR3 has 13 amino acids. The germline V gene has CDR1 ENHRY and CDR2 SYGVKD. CDR3 in amino acids: CASRDEIQETQYF. The CDR3 DNA sequence: TGTGCCAGCCGGGACGAGATACAAGAGACCCAGTACTTC.

This clonotype has only one observation. The chain couples TRBV9 to TRBJ1-2, with 8 bases matching TRBD1. V shed 6 bases and J 4 bases; nucleotides not matched to a gene: 14. Germline V gene data show CDR1 as SGDLS and CDR2 as YYNGEE. The CDR3 spans 16 residues. Here the CDR3 reads CASTPTVRGPGYGYTF. The CDR3 nucleotides are TGTGCCAGCACCCCGACTGTCAGGGGGCCGGGCTATGGCTACACCTTC.

This chain connects TRBV7-9 to TRBJ1-1; the D gene is possibly TRBD1 (5 bases). V was clipped by 7 bases and J by 3 bases, with 15 bases between them. This CDR3 is 14 amino acids long. Looked up from germline, CDR1 is SEHNR and CDR2 is FQNEAQ (reference sequence). The CDR3 nucleotides are TGTGCCAGCACCCTAGGGACGGTGGACACTGAAGCTTTCTTT. The encoded protein is CASTLGTVDTEAFF.

The chain links TRBV5-1 to TRBJ2-3, with D hard to call. The CDR3 runs to 16 residues. Trimming pared 4 bases from V and 0 bases from J, leaving 15 bases between. In germline, CDR1 is SGHRS, CDR2 YFSETQ. The CDR3 DNA is TGCGCCAGCAGCCCCTCCCGGGCGATTAGCACAGATACGCAGTATTTT. Protein sequence: CASSPSRAISTDTQYF.

Turning to this clonotype: At one of its ends the junction is not consistent with the germline gene, which may arise from a read error. The chain recombines TRBV9 with TRBJ2-1; no reliable D call. The CDR3 sequence is 14 residues long. Germline V gene lookup returns CDR1 SGDLS and CDR2 YYNGEE. The CDR3 bases are TGTGCCAGCAGCGTAGCGGCTACCTACGATGAGCAGTTCTTC. Its protein is CASSVAATYDEQFF.

The rearrangement joins TRBV29-1 to TRBJ1-1; TRBD1 aligns across 8 bases. The J segment lost 7 bases and the V segment lost 3 bases, leaving 10 bases of the junction unmatched. Germline V gene sequence: CDR1 SQVTM, CDR2 ANQGSEA. The CDR3 totals 14 residues. CDR3 sequence reads: CSVERGQGRDEAFF. For the CDR3, the DNA is TGCAGCGTTGAGCGTGGACAGGGTAGAGATGAAGCTTTCTTT.

The chain employs TRBV25-1 and TRBJ2-5, with D maybe TRBD1 (6 bases). V lost 1 base, J lost 9 bases, and 15 bases lay in between. The CDR3 spans 14 residues. Germline V gene data show CDR1 as MGHDK and CDR2 as SYGVNS. Written as DNA, the CDR3 is TGTGCCAGCAGTGAATCGGGCAGGCCAGGGGCCCAGTACTTC. Its protein product is CASSESGRPGAQYF. Variable domain in full (rest from reference TRBV25-1 and TRBJ2-5): EADIYQTPRYLVIGTGKKITLECSQTMGHDKMYWYQQDPGMELHLIHYSYGVNSTEKGDLSSESTVSRIRTEHFPLTLESARPSHTSQYLCASSESGRPGAQYFGPGTRLLVL.

This clonotype was recorded once. The rearrangement uses TRBV20-1 and TRBJ1-4; 12 nucleotides line up with TRBD1. With 3 bases clipped from V and 7 bases from J, the junction kept 15 bases outside the gene matches. Germline V lookup: CDR1 DFQATT, CDR2 SNEGSKA (reference sequence). This CDR3 spans 18 amino acids. The CDR3 DNA is TGCAGTGCTAGCAAAGCCCCGGGACAGGGGGCAGCGAGTGAAAAACTGTTTTTT. Translated: CSASKAPGQGAASEKLFF.

This rearrangement joins TRBV9 to TRBJ1-2; D perhaps matches TRBD1 (6 bases). Trimming took off 0 bases at V and 7 bases at J, with 19 bases between the two ends. Germline CDR1 and CDR2: SGDLS and YYNGEE. This CDR3 is built from 16 residues. DNA for the CDR3: TGTGCCAGCAGCGTAGAGGGCGGTTGGGGGCGGAGTGGCTACACCTTC. Residues: CASSVEGGWGRSGYTF.

The chain employs TRBV29-1 and TRBJ2-5, with TRBD1 matching over 8 bases. Germline CDR1 is SQVTM and CDR2 is ANQGSEA. The CDR3 consists of 13 residues. Losses at the gene ends were 6 bases for V and 6 bases for J; bases not matched to a gene: 9. The CDR3 region has the DNA TGCAGCGTCGACGAATACAGGGGGAAGACCCAGTACTTC. This translates into CSVDEYRGKTQYF.

The chain employs TRBV25-1 and TRBJ2-2; no clear D gene. In germline, CDR1 is MGHDK, CDR2 SYGVNS. V was pared by 1 base and J by 4 bases, with 19 bases between. This CDR3 has 18 amino acids. CDR3 DNA: TGTGCCAGCAGTGAATTCCCCAAAACAGTACAACGCACCGGGGAGCTGTTTTTT. Amino acids: CASSEFPKTVQRTGELFF.

The chain links TRBV18 to TRBJ2-6; D is perhaps TRBD1 or TRBD2 (5 bases each). V lost 3 bases to trimming and J lost 4 bases, with 13 bases between them. Germline-derived CDR1 and CDR2 are KGHSH and LQKENI. The CDR3 sequence is 16 residues long. The chain's CDR3 is CASSPEAGTGANVLTF. The DNA for the CDR3 is TGTGCCAGCTCACCGGAGGCAGGGACGGGGGCCAACGTCCTGACTTTC.

This sequence joins TRBV20-1 and TRBJ1-4; D is possibly TRBD1 (5 bases). The CDR3 totals 17 residues. Trimming left V 2 bases short and J 6 bases short, with 22 bases between. Looked up from germline, CDR1 is DFQATT and CDR2 is SNEGSKA (reference sequence). CDR3 sequence (DNA): TGCAGTGCTAGACCCGTAGGGAAGGGGTCTCAGGATGAAAAACTGTTTTTT. It codes for CSARPVGKGSQDEKLFF.

The chain employs TRBV15 and TRBJ2-2; D ambiguous. The CDR3 runs to 14 residues. Trimming cost V 2 bases and J 4 bases, with 8 bases left between them. Germline V gene lookup returns CDR1 LNHNV and CDR2 YYDKDF (reference sequence). The CDR3 is CATSRPRVTGELFF. The CDR3 DNA reads as TGTGCCACCAGCAGACCGAGAGTCACCGGGGAGCTGTTTTTT. Using reference TRBV15 and TRBJ2-2 for the parts outside the CDR3, the full variable domain is DAMVIQNPRYQVTQFGKPVTLSCSQTLNHNVMYWYQQKSSQAPKLLFHYYDKDFNNEADTPDNFQSRRPNTSFCFLDIRSPGLGDTAMYLCATSRPRVTGELFFGEGSRLTVL.

V gene TRBV24-1 combines with J gene TRBJ2-3; no reliable D call. V dropped 2 bases and J dropped 6 bases, with 11 bases sitting between them. The CDR3 covers 14 residues. Looked up from germline, CDR1 is KGHDR and CDR2 is SFDVKD. This CDR3 is CATSDSRLTDTQYF. The CDR3 DNA is TGTGCCACCAGTGATTCTCGACTCACGGATACGCAGTATTTT.

V gene TRBV2 combines with J gene TRBJ2-2; D is undetermined. CDR1 SNHLY and CDR2 FYNNEI come from the germline V gene. This CDR3 comprises 13 residues. V was pared by 7 bases and J by 6 bases, with 12 bases between. The CDR3 region is CASTLSSAGELFF. In DNA, the CDR3 is TGTGCCAGCACCCTTTCCTCGGCCGGGGAGCTGTTTTTT.

The rearrangement uses TRBV20-1 and TRBJ1-5; D is uncertain. Between the trimmed V and J ends, which lost 0 bases and 6 bases, there was a span of 15 bases. Germline V gives CDR1 DFQATT, CDR2 SNEGSKA (reference sequence). The CDR3 totals 15 residues. The CDR3 protein is CSARDLSSESQPQHF. CDR3 coding DNA: TGCAGTGCTAGAGATCTCTCCAGTGAGAGTCAGCCCCAGCATTTT.

The gene calls are TRBV12-3 or TRBV12-4 and TRBJ1-6, with D hard to call. The length of the CDR3 is 14 residues. V lost 3 bases and J 3 bases, leaving 6 bases between the germline ends. The CDR3 reads CASSLSGYNSPLHF. The CDR3 DNA reads as TGTGCCAGCAGTTTGTCGGGCTATAATTCACCCCTCCACTTT.

This clonotype appeared once. V usage is TRBV4-2 and J usage is TRBJ2-3; no clear D. V was clipped by 0 bases and J by 5 bases, with 6 bases between them. The germline V gene has CDR1 LGHNA and CDR2 YNFKEQ. The CDR3 has 13 amino acids. CDR3 sequence: CASSQDVGDTQYF. The CDR3 DNA sequence: TGTGCCAGCAGCCAAGATGTGGGAGATACGCAGTATTTT.